Given below is one T cell receptor beta chain in context. As yet, its antigen is unknown. This entry is derived from a study of cytomegalovirus exposure and HLA in healthy donors. Points from the study as a whole: Overall, about 160 TCR beta chains were annotated as cytomegalovirus-associated. A classifier reportedly called cytomegalovirus status with high sensitivity and specificity. Rarity characterized most TCR sequences, yet some public TCRs appeared in many donors.

Clones were sequenced by immunoSEQ multiplex PCR, and TCRdb holds only the in-frame ones, with some missing. The repertoire holds hundreds of thousands of clones, roughly 87% seen once, with around 12% in the top ten. The receptor's source is a man younger than 35 in good health and CMV-seropositive. The source material was PBMCs.

In DNA form, the CDR3 reads TGCGCCAGCAGCTTGGAGGGTAATGGCTACACCTTC. Its protein product is CASSLEGNGYTF. This rearrangement joins TRBV5-1 to TRBJ1-2; the D is unclear. From germline, CDR1 is SGHRS and CDR2 YFSETQ. The V and J ends lost 0 bases and 6 bases respectively, with 6 bases between them. This CDR3 has 12 amino acids.